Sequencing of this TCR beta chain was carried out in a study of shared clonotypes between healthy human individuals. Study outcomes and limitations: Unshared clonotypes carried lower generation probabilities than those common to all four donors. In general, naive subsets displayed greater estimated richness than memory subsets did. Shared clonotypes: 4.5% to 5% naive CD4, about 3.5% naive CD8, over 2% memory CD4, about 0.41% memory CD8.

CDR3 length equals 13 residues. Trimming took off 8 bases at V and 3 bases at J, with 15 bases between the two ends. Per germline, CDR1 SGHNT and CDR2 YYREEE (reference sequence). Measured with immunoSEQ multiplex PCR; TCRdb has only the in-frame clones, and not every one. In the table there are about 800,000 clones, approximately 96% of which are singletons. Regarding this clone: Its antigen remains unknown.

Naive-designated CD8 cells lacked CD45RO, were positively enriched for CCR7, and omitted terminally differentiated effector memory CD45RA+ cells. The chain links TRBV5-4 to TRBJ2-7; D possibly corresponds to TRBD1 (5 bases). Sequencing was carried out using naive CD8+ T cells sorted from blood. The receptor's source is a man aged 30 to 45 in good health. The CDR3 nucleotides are TGTGCCAGTACGACGGACACCAACTACGAGCAGTACTTC. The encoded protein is CASTTDTNYEQYF.